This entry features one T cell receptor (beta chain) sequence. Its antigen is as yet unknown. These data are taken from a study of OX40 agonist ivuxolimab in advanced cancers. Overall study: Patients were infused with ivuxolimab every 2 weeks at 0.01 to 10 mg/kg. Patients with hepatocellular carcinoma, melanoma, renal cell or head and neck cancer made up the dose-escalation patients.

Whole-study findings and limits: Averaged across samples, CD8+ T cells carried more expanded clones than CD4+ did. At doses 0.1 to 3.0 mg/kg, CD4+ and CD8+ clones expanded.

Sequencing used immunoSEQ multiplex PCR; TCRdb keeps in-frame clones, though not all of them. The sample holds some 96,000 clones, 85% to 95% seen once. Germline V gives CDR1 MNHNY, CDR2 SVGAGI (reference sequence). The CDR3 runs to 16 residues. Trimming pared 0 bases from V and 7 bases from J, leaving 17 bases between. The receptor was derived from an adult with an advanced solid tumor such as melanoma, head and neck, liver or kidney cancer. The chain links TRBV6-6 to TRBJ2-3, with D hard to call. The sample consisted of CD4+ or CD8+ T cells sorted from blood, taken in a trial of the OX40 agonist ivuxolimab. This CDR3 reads CASSYSASQNRNTQYF. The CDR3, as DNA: TGTGCCAGCAGTTACTCTGCCTCACAGAATCGGAATACGCAGTATTTT.